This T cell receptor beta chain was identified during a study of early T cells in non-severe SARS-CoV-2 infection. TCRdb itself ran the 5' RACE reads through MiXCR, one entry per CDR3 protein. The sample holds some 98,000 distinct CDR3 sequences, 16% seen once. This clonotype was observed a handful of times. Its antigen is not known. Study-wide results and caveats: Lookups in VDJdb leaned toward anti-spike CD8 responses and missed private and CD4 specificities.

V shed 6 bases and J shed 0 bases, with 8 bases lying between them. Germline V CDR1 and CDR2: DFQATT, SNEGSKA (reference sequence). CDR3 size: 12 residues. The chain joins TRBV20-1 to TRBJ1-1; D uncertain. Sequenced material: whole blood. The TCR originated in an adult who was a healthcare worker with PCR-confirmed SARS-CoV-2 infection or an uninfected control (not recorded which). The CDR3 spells CSARTVNTEAFF. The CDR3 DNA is TGCAGTGCCCGGACGGTGAACACTGAAGCTTTCTTT.